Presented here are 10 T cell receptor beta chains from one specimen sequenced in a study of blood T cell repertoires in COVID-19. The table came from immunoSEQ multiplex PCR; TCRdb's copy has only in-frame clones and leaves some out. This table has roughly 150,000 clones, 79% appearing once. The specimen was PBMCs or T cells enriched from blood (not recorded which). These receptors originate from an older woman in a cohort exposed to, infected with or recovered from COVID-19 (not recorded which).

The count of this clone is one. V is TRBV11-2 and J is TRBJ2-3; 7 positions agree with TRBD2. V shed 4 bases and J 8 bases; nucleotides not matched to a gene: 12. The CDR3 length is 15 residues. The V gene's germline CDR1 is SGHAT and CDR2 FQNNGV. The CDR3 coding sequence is TGTGCCAGCAGCTCCCTTGGGGGAGGGCCTGCTACGCAGTATTTT. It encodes CASSSLGGGPATQYF. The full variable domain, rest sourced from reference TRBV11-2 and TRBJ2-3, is EAGVAQSPRYKIIEKRQSVAFWCNPISGHATLYWYQQILGQGPKLLIQFQNNGVVDDSQLPKDRFSAERLKGVDSTLKIQPAKLEDSAVYLCASSSLGGGPATQYFGPGTRLTVL.

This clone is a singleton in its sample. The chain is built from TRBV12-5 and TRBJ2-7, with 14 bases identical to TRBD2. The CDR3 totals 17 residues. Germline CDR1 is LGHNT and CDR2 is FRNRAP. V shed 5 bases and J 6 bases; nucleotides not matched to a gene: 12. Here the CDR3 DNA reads TGTGCTAGTGGTCCGACTAGCGGGAGGGCCCTAGGGGGCGAGCAGTACTTC. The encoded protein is CASGPTSGRALGGEQYF.

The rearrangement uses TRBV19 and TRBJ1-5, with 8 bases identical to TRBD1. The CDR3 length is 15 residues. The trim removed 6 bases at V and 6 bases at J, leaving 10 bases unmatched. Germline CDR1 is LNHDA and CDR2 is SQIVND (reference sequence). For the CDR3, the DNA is TGTGCCAGTAGCTTCGGACAGGGTAGGCGTCAGCCCCAGCATTTT. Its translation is CASSFGQGRRQPQHF.

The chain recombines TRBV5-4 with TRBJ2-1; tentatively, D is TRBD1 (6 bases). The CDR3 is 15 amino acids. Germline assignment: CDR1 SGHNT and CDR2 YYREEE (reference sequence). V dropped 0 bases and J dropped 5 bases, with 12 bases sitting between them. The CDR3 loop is CASSLDRASHNEQFF. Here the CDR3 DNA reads TGTGCCAGCAGCTTGGACAGGGCGTCCCACAATGAGCAGTTCTTC.

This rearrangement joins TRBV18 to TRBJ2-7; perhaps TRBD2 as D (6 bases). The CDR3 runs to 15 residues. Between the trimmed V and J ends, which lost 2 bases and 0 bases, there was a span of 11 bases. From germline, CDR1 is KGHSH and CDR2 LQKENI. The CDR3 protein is CASSPLMDYSYEQYF. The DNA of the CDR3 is TGTGCCAGCTCACCATTGATGGACTACTCCTACGAGCAGTACTTC.

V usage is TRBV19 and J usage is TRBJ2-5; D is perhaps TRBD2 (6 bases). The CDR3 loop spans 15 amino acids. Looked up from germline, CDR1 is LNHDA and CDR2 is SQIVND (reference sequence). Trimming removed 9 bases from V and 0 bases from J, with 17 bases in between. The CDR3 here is CASSVGGLYQETQYF. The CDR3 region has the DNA TGTGCCAGCTCTGTAGGAGGGTTATACCAAGAGACCCAGTACTTC.

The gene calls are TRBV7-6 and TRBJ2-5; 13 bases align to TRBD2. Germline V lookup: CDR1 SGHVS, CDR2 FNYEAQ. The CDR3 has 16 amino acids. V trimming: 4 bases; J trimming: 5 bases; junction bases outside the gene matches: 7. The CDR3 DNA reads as TGTGCCAGCAGCTGGACTAGCGGGAGACAGGGGGAGACCCAGTACTTC. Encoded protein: CASSWTSGRQGETQYF.

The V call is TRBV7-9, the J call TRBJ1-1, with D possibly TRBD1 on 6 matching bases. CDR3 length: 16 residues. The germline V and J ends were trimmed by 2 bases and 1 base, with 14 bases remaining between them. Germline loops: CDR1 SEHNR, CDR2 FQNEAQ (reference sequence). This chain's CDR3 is CASSLTRGGGNTEAFF. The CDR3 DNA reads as TGTGCCAGCAGCTTAACCAGGGGCGGGGGGAACACTGAAGCTTTCTTT.

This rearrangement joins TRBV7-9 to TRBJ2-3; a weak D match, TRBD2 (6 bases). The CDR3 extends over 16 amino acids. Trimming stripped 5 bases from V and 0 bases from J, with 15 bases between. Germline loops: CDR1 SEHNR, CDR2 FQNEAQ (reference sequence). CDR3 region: CASSPLAGLSTDTQYF. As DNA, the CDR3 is TGTGCCAGCAGCCCTTTGGCGGGATTGAGCACAGATACGCAGTATTTT.

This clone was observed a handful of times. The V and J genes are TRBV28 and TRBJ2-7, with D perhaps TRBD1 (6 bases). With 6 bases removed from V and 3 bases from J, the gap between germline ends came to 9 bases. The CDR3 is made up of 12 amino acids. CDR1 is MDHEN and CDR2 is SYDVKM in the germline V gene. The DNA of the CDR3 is TGTGCCAGCAGCGGACAGATCTACGAGCAGTACTTC. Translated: CASSGQIYEQYF.